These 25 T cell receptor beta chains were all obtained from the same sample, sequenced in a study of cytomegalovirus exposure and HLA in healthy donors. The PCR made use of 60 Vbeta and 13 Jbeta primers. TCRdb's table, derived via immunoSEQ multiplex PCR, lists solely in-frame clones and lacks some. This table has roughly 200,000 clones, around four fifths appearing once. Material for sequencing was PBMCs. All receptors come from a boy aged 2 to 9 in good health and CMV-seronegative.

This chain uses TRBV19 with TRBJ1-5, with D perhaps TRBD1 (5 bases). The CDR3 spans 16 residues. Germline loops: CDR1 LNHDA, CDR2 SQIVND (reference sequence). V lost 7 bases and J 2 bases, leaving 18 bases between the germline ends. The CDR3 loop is CASTYGRGWGNQPQHF. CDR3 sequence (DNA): TGTGCCAGTACCTATGGGAGGGGCTGGGGCAATCAGCCCCAGCATTTT.

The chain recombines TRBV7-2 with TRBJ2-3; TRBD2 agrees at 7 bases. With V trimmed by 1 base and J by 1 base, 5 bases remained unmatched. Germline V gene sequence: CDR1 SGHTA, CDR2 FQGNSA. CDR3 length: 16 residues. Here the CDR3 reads CASSLVRTSGTDTQYF. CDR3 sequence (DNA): TGTGCCAGCAGCTTAGTAAGAACTAGCGGCACAGATACGCAGTATTTT. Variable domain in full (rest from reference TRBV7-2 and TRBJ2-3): GAGVSQSPSNKVTEKGKDVELRCDPISGHTALYWYRQSLGQGLEFLIYFQGNSAPDKSGLPSDRFSAERTGGSVSTLTIQRTQQEDSAVYLCASSLVRTSGTDTQYFGPGTRLTVL.

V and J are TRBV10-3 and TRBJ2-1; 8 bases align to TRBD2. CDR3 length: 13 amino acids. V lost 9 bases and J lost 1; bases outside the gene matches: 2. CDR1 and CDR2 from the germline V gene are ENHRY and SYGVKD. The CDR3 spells CAITSGSYNEQFF. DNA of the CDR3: TGTGCCATTACTAGCGGATCCTACAATGAGCAGTTCTTC.

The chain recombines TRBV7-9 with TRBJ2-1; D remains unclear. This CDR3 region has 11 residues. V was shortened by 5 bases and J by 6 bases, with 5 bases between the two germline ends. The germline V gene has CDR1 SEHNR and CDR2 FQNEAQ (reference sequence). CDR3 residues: CASSRGNEQFF. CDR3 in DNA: TGTGCCAGCAGCCGAGGCAATGAGCAGTTCTTC.

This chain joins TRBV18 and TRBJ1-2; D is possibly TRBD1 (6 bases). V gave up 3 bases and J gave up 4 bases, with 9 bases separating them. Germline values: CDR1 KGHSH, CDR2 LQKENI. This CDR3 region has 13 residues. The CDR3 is CASSPGHLYGYTF. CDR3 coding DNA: TGTGCCAGCTCACCGGGACACCTCTATGGCTACACCTTC.

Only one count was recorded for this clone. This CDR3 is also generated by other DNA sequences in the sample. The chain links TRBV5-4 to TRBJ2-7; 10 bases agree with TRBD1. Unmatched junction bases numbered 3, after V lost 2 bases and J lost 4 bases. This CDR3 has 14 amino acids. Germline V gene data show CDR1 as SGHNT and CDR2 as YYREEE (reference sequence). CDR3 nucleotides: TGTGCCAGCAGCTTTGGGGACAGGGGTTACGAGCAGTACTTC. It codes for CASSFGDRGYEQYF.

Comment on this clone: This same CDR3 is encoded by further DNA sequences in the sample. This CDR3 reads CASSVGQGDGYTF. The CDR3 coding sequence is TGTGCCAGCAGCGTAGGACAGGGAGATGGCTACACCTTC. This sequence joins TRBV9 and TRBJ1-2, with TRBD1 matching 7 bases. Germline assignment: CDR1 SGDLS and CDR2 YYNGEE. The CDR3 is 13 residues long. V was clipped by 0 bases and J by 6 bases; unmatched bases: 2.

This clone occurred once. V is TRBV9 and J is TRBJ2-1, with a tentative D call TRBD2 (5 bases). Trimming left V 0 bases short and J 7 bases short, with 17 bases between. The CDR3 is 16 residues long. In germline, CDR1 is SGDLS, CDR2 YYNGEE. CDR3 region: CASSVGLAGPVNEQFF. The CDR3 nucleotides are TGTGCCAGCAGCGTAGGCCTAGCAGGTCCGGTGAATGAGCAGTTCTTC. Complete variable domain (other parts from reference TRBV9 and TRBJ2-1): DSGVTQTPKHLITATGQRVTLRCSPRSGDLSVYWYQQSLDQGLQFLIQYYNGEERAKGNILERFSAQQFPDLHSELNLSSLELGDSALYFCASSVGLAGPVNEQFFGPGTRLTVL.

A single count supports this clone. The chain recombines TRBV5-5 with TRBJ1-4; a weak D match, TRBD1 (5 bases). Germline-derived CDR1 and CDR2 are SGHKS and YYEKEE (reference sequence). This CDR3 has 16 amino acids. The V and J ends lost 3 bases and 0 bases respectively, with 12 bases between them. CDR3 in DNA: TGTGCCAGCAGCTACCAGACAGAGACAACTAATGAAAAACTGTTTTTT. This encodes CASSYQTETTNEKLFF.

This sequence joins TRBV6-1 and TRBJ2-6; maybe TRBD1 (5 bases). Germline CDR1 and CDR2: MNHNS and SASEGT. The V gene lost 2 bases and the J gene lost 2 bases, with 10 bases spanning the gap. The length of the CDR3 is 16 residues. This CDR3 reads CASSETPGPGANVLTF. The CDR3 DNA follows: TGTGCCAGCAGTGAAACTCCAGGGCCTGGGGCCAACGTCCTGACTTTC.

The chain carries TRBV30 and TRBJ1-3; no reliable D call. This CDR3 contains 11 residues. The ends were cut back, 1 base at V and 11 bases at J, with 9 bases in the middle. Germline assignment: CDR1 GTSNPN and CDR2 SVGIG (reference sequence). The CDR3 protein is CAWSGSGAIYF. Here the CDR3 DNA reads TGTGCCTGGAGTGGGTCCGGGGCCATATATTTT.

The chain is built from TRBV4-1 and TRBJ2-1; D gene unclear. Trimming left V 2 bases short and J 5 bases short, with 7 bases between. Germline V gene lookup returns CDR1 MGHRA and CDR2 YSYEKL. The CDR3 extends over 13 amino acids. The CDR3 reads CASSQRENNEQFF. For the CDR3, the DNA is TGCGCCAGCAGCCAACGAGAGAACAATGAGCAGTTCTTC.

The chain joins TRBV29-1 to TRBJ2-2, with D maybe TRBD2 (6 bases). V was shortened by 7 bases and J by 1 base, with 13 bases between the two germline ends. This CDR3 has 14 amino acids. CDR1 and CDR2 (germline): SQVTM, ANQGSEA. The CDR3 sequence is CSGARGGNTGELFF. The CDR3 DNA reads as TGCAGCGGAGCGCGGGGAGGGAACACCGGGGAGCTGTTTTTT.

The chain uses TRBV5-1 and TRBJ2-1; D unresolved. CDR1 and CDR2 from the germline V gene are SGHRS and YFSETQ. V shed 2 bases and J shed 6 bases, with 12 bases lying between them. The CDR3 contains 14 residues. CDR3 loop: CASSFDTTLNEQFF. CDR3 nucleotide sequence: TGCGCCAGCAGCTTTGATACTACCCTCAATGAGCAGTTCTTC.

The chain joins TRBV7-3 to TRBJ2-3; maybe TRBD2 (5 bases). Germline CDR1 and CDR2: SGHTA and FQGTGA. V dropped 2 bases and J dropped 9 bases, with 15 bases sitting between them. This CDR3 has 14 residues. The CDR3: CASSLSRGVRTQYF. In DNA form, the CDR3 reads TGTGCCAGCAGCTTATCCCGGGGAGTCAGGACGCAGTATTTT.

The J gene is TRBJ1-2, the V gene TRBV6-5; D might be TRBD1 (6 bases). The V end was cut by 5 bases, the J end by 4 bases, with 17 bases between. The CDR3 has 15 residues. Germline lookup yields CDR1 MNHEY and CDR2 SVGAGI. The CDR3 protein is CASSKNGQSFYGYTF. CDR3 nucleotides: TGTGCCAGCAGTAAGAATGGACAGTCTTTCTATGGCTACACCTTC.

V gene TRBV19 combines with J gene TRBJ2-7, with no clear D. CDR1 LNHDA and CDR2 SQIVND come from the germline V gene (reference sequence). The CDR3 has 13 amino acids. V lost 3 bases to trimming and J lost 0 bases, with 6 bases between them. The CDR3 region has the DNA TGTGCCAGTAGTATCCCAGGCTCCTACGAGCAGTACTTC. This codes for CASSIPGSYEQYF. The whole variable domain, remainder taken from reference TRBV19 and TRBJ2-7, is DGGITQSPKYLFRKEGQNVTLSCEQNLNHDAMYWYRQDPGQGLRLIYYSQIVNDFQKGDIAEGYSVSREKKESFPLTVTSAQKNPTAFYLCASSIPGSYEQYFGPGTRLTVT.

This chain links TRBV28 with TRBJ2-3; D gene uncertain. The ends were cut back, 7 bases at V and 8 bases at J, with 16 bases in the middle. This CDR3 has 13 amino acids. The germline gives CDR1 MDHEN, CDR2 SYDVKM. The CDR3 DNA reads TGTGCCAGCAATACGGGTCATTCCGGTACGCAGTATTTT. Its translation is CASNTGHSGTQYF.

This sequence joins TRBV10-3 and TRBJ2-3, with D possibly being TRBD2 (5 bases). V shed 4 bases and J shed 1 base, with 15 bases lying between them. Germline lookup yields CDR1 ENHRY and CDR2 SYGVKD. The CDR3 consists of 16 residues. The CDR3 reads CAISGDLLAGTDTQYF. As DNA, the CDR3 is TGTGCCATCAGTGGTGACCTTCTAGCAGGCACAGATACGCAGTATTTT.

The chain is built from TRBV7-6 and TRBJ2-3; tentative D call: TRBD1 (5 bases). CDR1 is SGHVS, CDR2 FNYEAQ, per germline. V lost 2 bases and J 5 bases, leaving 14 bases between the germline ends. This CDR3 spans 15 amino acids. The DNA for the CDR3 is TGTGCCAGCAGCTTATTTTTTGGGGCCGGAGATACGCAGTATTTT. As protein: CASSLFFGAGDTQYF.

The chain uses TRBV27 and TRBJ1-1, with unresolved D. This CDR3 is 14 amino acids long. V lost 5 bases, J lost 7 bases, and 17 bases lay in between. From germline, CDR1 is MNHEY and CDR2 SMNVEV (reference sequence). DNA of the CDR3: TGTGCCAGCAGTCGGATTGCAGGATTCGGTGAAGCTTTCTTT. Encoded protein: CASSRIAGFGEAFF.

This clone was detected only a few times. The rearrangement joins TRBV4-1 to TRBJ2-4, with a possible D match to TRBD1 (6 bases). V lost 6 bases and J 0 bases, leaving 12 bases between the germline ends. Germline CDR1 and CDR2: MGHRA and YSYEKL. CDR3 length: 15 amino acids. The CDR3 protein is CASRTIGGAKNIQYF. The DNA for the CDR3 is TGCGCCAGCAGGACTATAGGGGGAGCCAAAAACATTCAGTACTTC.

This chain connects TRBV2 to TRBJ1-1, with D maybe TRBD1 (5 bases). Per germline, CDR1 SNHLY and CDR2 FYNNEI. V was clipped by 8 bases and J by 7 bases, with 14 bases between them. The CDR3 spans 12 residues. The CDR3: CASSMGGVEAFF. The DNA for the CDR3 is TGTGCCAGCTCAATGGGGGGGGTTGAAGCTTTCTTT.

The CDR3 loop reads CAWSVRGVGGTEAFF. The CDR3 coding sequence is TGTGCCTGGAGTGTCCGGGGGGTTGGTGGCACTGAAGCTTTCTTT. This chain uses TRBV30 with TRBJ1-1; D may be TRBD1 (5 bases). The CDR3 length is 15 residues. Germline CDR1 reads GTSNPN; CDR2 reads SVGIG (reference sequence). V lost 0 bases and J 4 bases, leaving 15 bases between the germline ends.

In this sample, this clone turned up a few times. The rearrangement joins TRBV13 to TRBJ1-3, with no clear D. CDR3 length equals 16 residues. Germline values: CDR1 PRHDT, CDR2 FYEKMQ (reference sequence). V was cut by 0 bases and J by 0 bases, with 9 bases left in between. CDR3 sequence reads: CASSLGRMRSGNTIYF. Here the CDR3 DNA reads TGTGCCAGCAGCTTAGGCCGAATGCGCTCTGGAAACACCATATATTTT.